The 3 T cell receptor beta chains below all came from one sample that was sequenced in a study of cytomegalovirus exposure and HLA in healthy donors. Primers included in the PCR were 60 Vbeta and 13 Jbeta primers. TCRdb's table, derived via immunoSEQ multiplex PCR, lists solely in-frame clones and lacks some. The sample holds about 140,000 clones, 60% to 80% seen once. Sequencing was done on a sample of PBMCs. These receptors were collected from a man aged 50-60 years in good health and CMV-seropositive.

This clone showed up just a few times. The V and J genes are TRBV28 and TRBJ2-7, with 9 bases identical to TRBD1. Germline assignment: CDR1 MDHEN and CDR2 SYDVKM. CDR3 length: 15 amino acids. V was clipped by 3 bases and J by 6 bases; unmatched bases: 9. CDR3 DNA sequence: TGTGCCAGCAGTTTTGGGGACAGGGTATCTGGCGAGCAGTACTTC. This sequence encodes CASSFGDRVSGEQYF.

The chain has TRBV7-9 and TRBJ1-1; 7 bases agree with TRBD1. Per germline, CDR1 SEHNR and CDR2 FQNEAQ (reference sequence). CDR3 size: 15 residues. Trimming took 6 bases from V and 2 from J; bases not matched to a gene: 9. This CDR3 reads CASSYGDRINTEAFF. CDR3 sequence (DNA): TGTGCCAGCAGTTACGGGGACAGAATAAACACTGAAGCTTTCTTT.

The chain is built from TRBV6-5 and TRBJ1-5; 10 bases line up with TRBD1. Germline CDR1 and CDR2: MNHEY and SVGAGI. V dropped 4 bases and J dropped 3; count of bases not matched to a gene: 3. The CDR3 loop spans 15 amino acids. The CDR3 region is CASSLGQGNNQPQHF. The CDR3 DNA reads TGTGCCAGCAGTTTGGGACAGGGGAACAATCAGCCCCAGCATTTT.